These 16 T cell receptor beta chains originate from one sample sequenced in a study of beta chain features in type 1 diabetes. Sequencing targeted expressed TCRB transcripts, as all isolated RNA had been reverse transcribed. TCRdb's table, derived via immunoSEQ multiplex PCR, lists solely in-frame clones and lacks some. The sample lists about 900,000 clones; about 17% were seen once. The specimen sequenced was naive CD4+ T cells from blood. The origin of the receptors is a young woman in good health.

This clone was observed a handful of times. The sample holds other DNA sequences that translate to the same CDR3. V is TRBV19 and J is TRBJ2-3, with 10 bases aligning to TRBD1. Germline CDR1 reads LNHDA; CDR2 reads SQIVND (reference sequence). V gave up 9 bases and J gave up 4 bases; unmatched junction bases: 4. The CDR3 extends over 13 amino acids. The CDR3 DNA sequence: TGTGCCAGCCGGGACAGGGGAGCAGATACGCAGTATTTT. This encodes CASRDRGADTQYF.

This clone has more than one count but fewer than ten. This chain joins TRBV5-4 and TRBJ1-4, with D hard to call. The CDR3 is made up of 14 amino acids. V shed 0 bases and J shed 4 bases, with 7 bases lying between them. Germline V lookup: CDR1 SGHNT, CDR2 YYREEE (reference sequence). CDR3: CASSLGGSNEKLFF. CDR3 DNA: TGTGCCAGCAGCTTGGGAGGGAGTAATGAAAAACTGTTTTTT.

Only a few counts were recorded for this clone. The rearrangement uses TRBV5-4 and TRBJ2-3; 13 nucleotides match TRBD2. Germline lookup yields CDR1 SGHNT and CDR2 YYREEE (reference sequence). Unmatched junction bases numbered 5, after V lost 0 bases and J lost 10 bases. The CDR3 consists of 15 residues. CDR3 region: CASSLAGLAGVAQYF. The CDR3 coding sequence is TGTGCCAGCAGCTTGGCCGGACTAGCGGGAGTTGCGCAGTATTTT.

The chain couples TRBV5-1 to TRBJ1-3, with D possibly matching TRBD1 (5 bases). With 3 bases removed from V and 0 bases from J, the gap between germline ends came to 7 bases. This CDR3 contains 14 residues. Per germline, CDR1 SGHRS and CDR2 YFSETQ. The CDR3 DNA follows: TGCGCCAGCAGCTCGACAGACTCTGGAAACACCATATATTTT. Protein sequence: CASSSTDSGNTIYF.

V and J are TRBV2 and TRBJ1-3, with D maybe TRBD1 (5 bases). The germline V gene encodes CDR1 SNHLY and CDR2 FYNNEI. CDR3 size: 14 residues. V was trimmed by 5 bases and J by 0 bases, leaving 8 bases between them. CDR3 sequence reads: CASSYQGSGNTIYF. For the CDR3, the DNA is TGTGCCAGCAGTTACCAGGGCTCTGGAAACACCATATATTTT.

This clone was observed a few times. This chain links TRBV19 with TRBJ2-1; 7 nucleotides match TRBD2. Germline assignment: CDR1 LNHDA and CDR2 SQIVND (reference sequence). The V gene end was trimmed by 6 bases and the J gene end by 6 bases; junction bases not matched to a gene: 2. The CDR3 length is 12 residues. The CDR3 loop reads CASSPSGNEQFF. CDR3 nucleotide sequence: TGTGCCAGTAGCCCTAGCGGCAATGAGCAGTTCTTC.

This clone was observed a few times. V gene TRBV7-2 combines with J gene TRBJ2-1; TRBD2 matches at 10 bases. This CDR3 is 16 amino acids long. Germline trimming cut 1 base from V and 9 bases from J; bases unmatched to any gene: 9. CDR1 SGHTA and CDR2 FQGNSA come from the germline V gene. In DNA, the CDR3 is TGTGCCAGCAGCTTAGGGACTAGCGGTATTTGGGGTGAGCAGTTCTTC. It specifies CASSLGTSGIWGEQFF.

The genes are TRBV28 and TRBJ2-7; a possible D gene is TRBD1 (7 bases). Deletions cut 4 bases from V and 6 bases from J, with 16 bases between. CDR3 length: 14 residues. CDR1 is MDHEN and CDR2 is SYDVKM in the germline V gene. The CDR3 DNA sequence: TGTGCCAGCAGTTCCAACCGACAGGGACTCGAGCAGTACTTC. Protein: CASSSNRQGLEQYF. Full variable domain (outside the CDR3, taken from reference TRBV28 and TRBJ2-7): DVKVTQSSRYLVKRTGEKVFLECVQDMDHENMFWYRQDPGLGLRLIYFSYDVKMKEKGDIPEGYSVSREKKERFSLILESASTNQTSMYLCASSSNRQGLEQYFGPGTRLTVT.

This clone was seen a handful of times. The chain is built from TRBV7-2 and TRBJ2-7; D ambiguous. CDR3 size: 14 residues. CDR1 and CDR2 from the germline V gene are SGHTA and FQGNSA. V lost 5 bases, J lost 3 bases, and 14 bases lay in between. The CDR3 DNA follows: TGTGCCAGCAGCCCCAACACGGTAGTCTACGAGCAGTACTTC. The encoded protein is CASSPNTVVYEQYF.

This rearrangement joins TRBV7-9 to TRBJ2-3, with 7 bases identical to TRBD1. Germline values: CDR1 SEHNR, CDR2 FQNEAQ (reference sequence). Trimming removed 3 bases from V and 0 bases from J; junction bases left unmatched: 9. The CDR3 length is 17 residues. The CDR3 DNA reads TGTGCCAGCAGCTTCGGAACAGGGGTAATCAGCACAGATACGCAGTATTTT. As protein: CASSFGTGVISTDTQYF. Using reference TRBV7-9 and TRBJ2-3 for the parts outside the CDR3, the full variable domain is DTGVSQNPRHKITKRGQNVTFRCDPISEHNRLYWYRQTLGQGPEFLTYFQNEAQLEKSRLLSDRFSAERPKGSFSTLEIQRTEQGDSAMYLCASSFGTGVISTDTQYFGPGTRLTVL.

This clone came up a few times. This sequence joins TRBV2 and TRBJ2-2, with D unclear. The germline V gene has CDR1 SNHLY and CDR2 FYNNEI. V lost 5 bases and J 5 bases, leaving 15 bases between the germline ends. The CDR3 runs to 15 residues. CDR3 in DNA: TGTGCCAGCAGTCCGCCCCCTGGCCGAACCGGGGAGCTGTTTTTT. Translated: CASSPPPGRTGELFF.

The chain employs TRBV5-1 and TRBJ2-7, with 8 bases fitting TRBD1. With V trimmed by 0 bases and J by 2 bases, 7 bases remained unmatched. Germline V gives CDR1 SGHRS, CDR2 YFSETQ. This CDR3 has 16 residues. The CDR3 nucleotides are TGCGCCAGCAGCTTGGGCTTGGAGACAGGGGCCTACGAGCAGTACTTC. As protein: CASSLGLETGAYEQYF.

This clone was seen a few times. Distinct nucleotide sequences in the sample also encode this CDR3. The J gene is TRBJ1-5, the V gene TRBV6-6, with D unresolved. V lost 2 bases and J 0 bases, leaving 5 bases between the germline ends. CDR3 length: 14 amino acids. Germline lookup yields CDR1 MNHNY and CDR2 SVGAGI (reference sequence). The CDR3 protein is CASSYAGSNQPQHF. CDR3 nucleotide sequence: TGTGCCAGCAGTTACGCAGGTAGCAATCAGCCCCAGCATTTT.

The chain links TRBV18 to TRBJ2-1, with 8 bases identical to TRBD1. Trimming took 2 bases from V and 7 from J; bases not matched to a gene: 7. Germline loops: CDR1 KGHSH, CDR2 LQKENI. The CDR3 loop spans 15 amino acids. The CDR3 region is CASSPGTGGGNEQFF. The DNA of the CDR3 is TGTGCCAGCTCACCAGGAACAGGGGGAGGAAATGAGCAGTTCTTC.

This clone was recorded a few times. This sequence joins TRBV7-2 and TRBJ2-6, with a possible D match to TRBD2 (5 bases). The length of the CDR3 is 16 residues. Germline V gene data show CDR1 as SGHTA and CDR2 as FQGNSA. V lost 6 bases to trimming and J lost 2 bases, with 14 bases between them. CDR3 DNA sequence: TGTGCCAGCAGGGTGGACTCGGGCGCTGGGGCCAACGTCCTGACTTTC. Its translation is CASRVDSGAGANVLTF.

The chain has TRBV7-6 and TRBJ2-1; D may match TRBD1 or TRBD2 (6 bases each). This CDR3 contains 15 residues. Germline V gene data show CDR1 as SGHVS and CDR2 as FNYEAQ. V lost 1 base to trimming and J lost 4 bases, with 11 bases between them. CDR3 in DNA: TGTGCCAGCAGCTTAGGACAGGCGGGGTACAATGAGCAGTTCTTC. Translating gives CASSLGQAGYNEQFF.